Below are 27 T cell receptor beta chains sequenced from a single sample in a study of T-cell reconstitution after alpha-beta-depleted transplantation in children (dated by TCRdb to about 2016). The library was generated by PCR. The sequencer listed for this sample is Illumina HiSeq 2500. TCR library preparation used molecular barcoding, with unique molecular identifiers applied to normalize quantification of the TCRbeta repertoire. TCRdb passed the public sequencing reads through fastp at Q25 and MiXCR, retaining productive beta sequences. Each record represents a unique CDR3 protein, reported with the most common genes and DNA among its rows. The sample includes 400,000 to 500,000 distinct CDR3 sequences, with approximately 10% observed a single time. Roughly 5% of the sample goes to the ten largest clones. Material: PBMCs from the stem cell graft donor, obtained from the stem cell graft. The receptors here all came from a human donor who donated a stem cell graft to a child with acute myeloid leukemia.

The chain carries TRBV24-1 and TRBJ2-1, with a tentative D call TRBD1 (6 bases). The CDR3 spans 13 residues. The ends were cut back, 3 bases at V and 10 bases at J, with 12 bases in the middle. Germline V gives CDR1 KGHDR, CDR2 SFDVKD. This CDR3 reads CATSDGGEAEQFF. The DNA for the CDR3 is TGTGCCACCAGTGATGGGGGCGAAGCAGAGCAGTTCTTC.

This clonotype was picked up a small number of times. The chain combines TRBV4-1 with TRBJ2-1; 9 bases align to TRBD2. Per germline, CDR1 MGHRA and CDR2 YSYEKL. CDR3 length: 14 amino acids. V was pared by 1 base and J by 8 bases, with 3 bases of the junction left unmatched. The CDR3 spells CASSQGSGSYEQFF. CDR3 nucleotide sequence: TGCGCCAGCAGCCAAGGTAGCGGGAGCTATGAGCAGTTCTTC.

In this sample, this clonotype turned up a few times. The V gene is TRBV20-1, the J gene TRBJ2-7; TRBD2 aligns across 14 bases. V lost 1 base to trimming and J lost 3 bases; unmatched junction nucleotides: 8. This CDR3 spans 17 amino acids. Germline CDR1 reads DFQATT; CDR2 reads SNEGSKA (reference sequence). Written as DNA, the CDR3 is TGCAGTGCTAGAGCGGGACTAGCGGGAGAAAATTTCTACGAGCAGTACTTC. As protein: CSARAGLAGENFYEQYF.

The sample holds a few counts of this clonotype. This chain connects TRBV9 to TRBJ2-5, with 9 bases identical to TRBD1. The CDR3 covers 15 residues. J lost 4 bases, V lost 2 bases, and 6 bases had no gene match. Germline V gene lookup returns CDR1 SGDLS and CDR2 YYNGEE. The chain's CDR3 is CASSVDTGGVETQYF. CDR3 bases: TGTGCCAGCAGCGTTGACACAGGGGGCGTAGAGACCCAGTACTTC.

This clonotype appeared many times. V and J are TRBV18 and TRBJ2-7; D is perhaps TRBD1 or TRBD2 (6 bases each). Germline V lookup: CDR1 KGHSH, CDR2 LQKENI. This CDR3 spans 15 amino acids. V was pared by 0 bases and J by 7 bases, with 16 bases between. In DNA form, the CDR3 reads TGTGCCAGCTCACCACCCACTGGGGGGCTCTTGGAGCAGTACGTC. It is translated as CASSPPTGGLLEQYV.

This chain links TRBV4-3 with TRBJ2-7; TRBD1 is a possible D gene (6 bases). This CDR3 comprises 16 residues. Germline assignment: CDR1 LGHNA and CDR2 YSLEER. Trimming removed 0 bases at V and 2 bases at J, with 14 bases between. For the CDR3, the DNA is TGCGCCAGCAGCCAAGATGCGGACAGCGTAACCTACGAGCAGTACTTC. This encodes CASSQDADSVTYEQYF.

This clonotype was counted a few times. V gene TRBV27 combines with J gene TRBJ1-6, with D hard to call. The CDR3 sequence is 13 residues long. V lost 0 bases and J lost 13, with 10 bases in between. The germline V gene encodes CDR1 MNHEY and CDR2 SMNVEV (reference sequence). In DNA, the CDR3 is TGTGCCAGCAGTTTATCGTACATTTCGCCCCTCCACTTT. Its protein is CASSLSYISPLHF.

This clonotype was picked up a small number of times. The chain links TRBV5-1 to TRBJ2-5; 10 nucleotides align to TRBD2. Germline values: CDR1 SGHRS, CDR2 YFSETQ. Germline trimming cut 0 bases from V and 4 bases from J; bases unmatched to any gene: 3. The CDR3 contains 15 residues. The CDR3 loop reads CASSLDGTSAETQYF. The CDR3 region has the DNA TGCGCCAGCAGCTTGGACGGGACTAGCGCAGAGACCCAGTACTTC.

This clonotype has only a few counts. The CDR3 protein is CSAPAGDRHPGGTQYF. CDR3 DNA sequence: TGCAGTGCGCCCGCAGGGGACAGGCACCCGGGGGGGACCCAGTACTTC. The chain carries TRBV20-1 and TRBJ2-5; a possible D gene is TRBD1 (8 bases). V lost 6 bases and J lost 7, with 27 bases in between. CDR1 and CDR2 from the germline V gene are DFQATT and SNEGSKA (reference sequence). The CDR3 covers 16 residues.

The rearrangement uses TRBV4-3 and TRBJ2-3; D not certain. Germline V lookup: CDR1 LGHNA, CDR2 YSLEER. This CDR3 is built from 13 residues. V shed 5 bases and J shed 7 bases, with 13 bases lying between them. The CDR3 DNA sequence: TGCGCCAGCAGCTCAGCCCTTAGCAATACGCAGTATTTT. Its translation is CASSSALSNTQYF.

This clonotype was seen more than once but under ten times. This chain uses TRBV5-1 with TRBJ2-3; 11 bases are shared with TRBD2. Unmatched junction bases numbered 5, after V lost 7 bases and J lost 4 bases. Germline-derived CDR1 and CDR2 are SGHRS and YFSETQ. This CDR3 has 14 amino acids. CDR3 sequence (DNA): TGCGCCAGCGCGACTAGCGGGATCCCAGATACGCAGTATTTT. Translated, it gives CASATSGIPDTQYF.

This clonotype was seen ten or more times. The chain has TRBV6-5 and TRBJ2-5; perhaps TRBD1 as D (7 bases). Trimming removed 2 bases at V and 4 bases at J, with 11 bases between. Per germline, CDR1 MNHEY and CDR2 SVGAGI. The CDR3 runs to 14 residues. CDR3 bases: TGTGCCAGCAGTTACCGGCAGGGGGGAGAGACCCAGTACTTC. It is translated as CASSYRQGGETQYF.

The V call is TRBV15, the J call TRBJ2-7; tentative D call: TRBD2 (6 bases). With 9 bases removed from V and 2 bases from J, the gap between germline ends came to 14 bases. The germline V gene encodes CDR1 LNHNV and CDR2 YYDKDF (reference sequence). The CDR3 length is 13 residues. DNA for the CDR3: TGTGCCACACAGACCCGCGGGACCTACGAGCAGTACTTC. Translated, it gives CATQTRGTYEQYF.

The genes are TRBV9 and TRBJ2-3, with TRBD2 matching over 11 bases. J lost 2 bases, V lost 0 bases, and 5 bases had no gene match. Germline-derived CDR1 and CDR2 are SGDLS and YYNGEE. The CDR3 is 17 residues long. The CDR3 spells CASSVGTSGFPTDTQYF. DNA for the CDR3: TGTGCCAGCAGCGTAGGGACTAGCGGGTTTCCCACAGATACGCAGTATTTT.

This clonotype was counted at least ten times. The rearrangement uses TRBV4-2 and TRBJ1-1; D call uncertain. Looked up from germline, CDR1 is LGHNA and CDR2 is YNFKEQ. V lost 4 bases and J lost 0, with 6 bases in between. The CDR3 runs 13 residues. The CDR3, as DNA: TGTGCCAGCAGCCGAGAAGTGAACACTGAAGCTTTCTTT. Encoded protein: CASSREVNTEAFF.

This clonotype appeared a few times. The V and J genes are TRBV29-1 and TRBJ1-1; D is unresolved. CDR1 is SQVTM, CDR2 ANQGSEA, per germline. The CDR3 loop spans 11 amino acids. Trimming left V 5 bases short and J 0 bases short, with 4 bases between. CDR3 sequence reads: CSVRVNTEAFF. The CDR3 DNA reads as TGCAGCGTTCGGGTGAACACTGAAGCTTTCTTT. The full variable domain, with the rest looked up from reference TRBV29-1 and TRBJ1-1, is SAVISQKPSRDICQRGTSLTIQCQVDSQVTMMFWYRQQPGQSLTLIATANQGSEATYESGFVIDKFPISRPNLTFSTLTVSNMSPEDSSIYLCSVRVNTEAFFGQGTRLTVV.

This clonotype was counted only a few times. The chain uses TRBV7-9 and TRBJ2-5; 9 nucleotides align to TRBD2. J gave up 5 bases and V 5 bases, and 9 bases lay outside the gene matches. CDR3 length: 15 residues. The germline V gene encodes CDR1 SEHNR and CDR2 FQNEAQ (reference sequence). CDR3 bases: TGTGCCAGCAGCATACCGGGACTAGCATGGGAGACCCAGTACTTC. Protein sequence: CASSIPGLAWETQYF. The variable domain in full, with the rest retrieved from reference TRBV7-9 and TRBJ2-5, is DTGVSQNPRHKITKRGQNVTFRCDPISEHNRLYWYRQTLGQGPEFLTYFQNEAQLEKSRLLSDRFSAERPKGSFSTLEIQRTEQGDSAMYLCASSIPGLAWETQYFGPGTRLLVL.

The chain joins TRBV5-1 to TRBJ2-7; 8 nucleotides line up with TRBD2. The length of the CDR3 is 14 residues. Germline CDR1 SGHRS, CDR2 YFSETQ. V was clipped by 0 bases and J by 6 bases; unmatched bases: 5. In nucleotides, the CDR3 is TGCGCCAGCAGCTTGGTTAGCGGGAATCGCGAGCAGTACTTC. Its protein product is CASSLVSGNREQYF.

Points on this clonotype: Possible read error: a much larger clone is one base away. V and J are TRBV20-1 and TRBJ1-1; weak D call: TRBD1 (5 bases). This CDR3 has 12 amino acids. Germline CDR1 and CDR2: DFQATT and SNEGSKA (reference sequence). The CDR3 coding sequence is TGCAGTGCTAGTCGGGGGTACACTGAATCTTTCTTT. This codes for CSASRGYTESFF.

This chain uses TRBV5-5 with TRBJ2-7, with 7 bases matching TRBD2. The germline gives CDR1 SGHKS, CDR2 YYEKEE (reference sequence). This CDR3 has 17 amino acids. The V segment lost 0 bases and the J segment 5 bases; nucleotides outside the gene matches: 14. In nucleotides, the CDR3 is TGTGCCAGCAGCTTGGACATGGCCGGGGGGTTGATGAACGAGCAGTACGTC. This sequence encodes CASSLDMAGGLMNEQYV.

This clonotype was counted ten times or more. This chain uses TRBV6-1 with TRBJ2-2, with 11 positions matching TRBD2. The CDR3 is 14 residues long. Germline CDR1 MNHNS, CDR2 SASEGT. V was clipped by 6 bases and J by 5 bases; unmatched bases: 2. CDR3 bases: TGTGCCAGCAGACTAGCGGGGGATACCGGGGAGCTGTTTTTT. Its translation: CASRLAGDTGELFF.

The chain combines TRBV20-1 with TRBJ2-7; weak D call: TRBD1 (7 bases). With 2 bases removed from V and 6 bases from J, the gap between germline ends came to 14 bases. The CDR3 consists of 13 residues. Germline values: CDR1 DFQATT, CDR2 SNEGSKA (reference sequence). CDR3 nucleotide sequence: TGCAGTGCTAGAACCCGACAGGGAGGCGAGCAGTACGTC. Translating gives CSARTRQGGEQYV.

This clonotype appeared a few times. This chain joins TRBV10-3 and TRBJ1-1, with D tentatively TRBD1 (6 bases). Germline CDR1 ENHRY, CDR2 SYGVKD. V dropped 8 bases and J dropped 4 bases, with 11 bases sitting between them. The CDR3 runs 12 residues. The DNA for the CDR3 is TGTGCCATCTGGTCAGGGGCCACTGAAGCTTTCTTT. This gives the protein CAIWSGATEAFF.

CDR3 residues: CASSQPPTSGVNEQFF. The CDR3 nucleotides read TGTGCCAGCAGCCAACCCCCTACTAGCGGGGTTAATGAGCAGTTCTTC. The chain couples TRBV7-9 to TRBJ2-1; 10 bases map to TRBD2. This CDR3 comprises 16 residues. Germline assignment: CDR1 SEHNR and CDR2 FQNEAQ (reference sequence). The ends lost 5 bases at V and 7 bases at J; junction bases unmatched: 11.

With respect to this clonotype: A junction end diverges from the germline sequence, so it may reflect a read error. J is TRBJ2-1 and V is TRBV9; TRBD2 matches 14 bases. This CDR3 has 16 amino acids. The germline CDR1 and CDR2 sequences are SGDLS and YYNGEE. The DNA of the CDR3 is TGTGCCAGCAGCGTAGGGACTAGCGGGGGGATAGATGAGCAGTTTTTC. Its translation: CASSVGTSGGIDEQFF.

This clonotype has more than one count but fewer than ten. V usage is TRBV11-3 and J usage is TRBJ2-1; the D is unclear. The CDR3 loop spans 15 amino acids. V was clipped by 1 base and J by 7 bases, with 14 bases between them. Germline values: CDR1 SGHNT, CDR2 YENEEA. CDR3 sequence (DNA): TGTGCCAGCAGCTTAGGCTACCGAACCGATAATGAGCAGTTCTTC. As protein: CASSLGYRTDNEQFF.

This clonotype was recorded at least ten times. This sequence joins TRBV6-1 and TRBJ1-2; no firm D call. The germline gives CDR1 MNHNS, CDR2 SASEGT. V shed 3 bases and J shed 8 bases, with 13 bases lying between them. This CDR3 is 13 amino acids long. CDR3 sequence: CASSDQPAEGYTF. For the CDR3, the DNA is TGTGCCAGCAGTGATCAACCAGCTGAGGGCTACACCTTC.